The 16 T cell receptor beta chains reported below all come from one sample, sequenced in a study of cytotoxic CD8 clonotypes in ibrutinib-treated CLL. TCRdb keeps only in-frame clones here, not all; method: immunoSEQ multiplex PCR. The data hold a few thousand clones, with 83% observed a single time. Sequencing used PBMCs, obtained before ibrutinib treatment. These receptors all come from a human donor with chronic lymphocytic leukemia.

This chain uses TRBV30 with TRBJ1-4; a possible D gene is TRBD1 (5 bases). The V gene's germline CDR1 is GTSNPN and CDR2 SVGIG (reference sequence). This CDR3 has 15 amino acids. V lost 0 bases and J lost 4, with 12 bases in between. The CDR3 sequence is CAWSVGGSGNEKLFF. CDR3 coding DNA: TGTGCCTGGAGTGTGGGGGGGTCGGGTAATGAAAAACTGTTTTTT.

The chain joins TRBV11-3 to TRBJ2-1, with D unclear. CDR3 length: 13 residues. V lost 5 bases to trimming and J lost 3 bases, with 8 bases between them. Germline V gene sequence: CDR1 SGHNT, CDR2 YENEEA. This chain's CDR3 is CASSLNLYNEQFF. The CDR3 nucleotides read TGTGCCAGCAGCCTCAACCTCTACAATGAGCAGTTCTTC.

CDR3 in DNA: TGTGCCAGCAGCCCGTCTAGCGGGAGGACCCATGAGCAGTTCTTC. It encodes CASSPSSGRTHEQFF. V is TRBV16 and J is TRBJ2-1; 11 bases fit TRBD2. Losses at the gene ends were 4 bases for V and 8 bases for J; bases not matched to a gene: 7. Per germline, CDR1 KGHSY and CDR2 FQNENV. The CDR3 extends over 15 amino acids.

This clone showed up just a few times. This sequence joins TRBV5-4 and TRBJ2-3, with D possibly TRBD2 on 5 matching bases. This CDR3 contains 17 residues. V lost 4 bases and J lost 3, with 21 bases in between. Germline-derived CDR1 and CDR2 are SGHNT and YYREEE (reference sequence). The CDR3 is CASSPELREAGTDTQYF. The CDR3 DNA follows: TGTGCCAGCAGCCCCGAGTTACGGGAAGCAGGTACAGATACGCAGTATTTT.

V usage is TRBV7-3 and J usage is TRBJ2-1, with D perhaps matching TRBD2 (6 bases). V was clipped by 1 base and J by 6 bases, with 19 bases between them. CDR1 and CDR2 from the germline V gene are SGHTA and FQGTGA. The CDR3 runs to 17 residues. CDR3 nucleotide sequence: TGTGCCAGCAGCTTAATGCCCGGGAGCCTCTCTGGCAATGAGCAGTTCTTC. Residues: CASSLMPGSLSGNEQFF.

This chain connects TRBV2 to TRBJ2-3, with TRBD1 as a possible D gene (7 bases). The CDR3 totals 15 residues. Trimming took off 2 bases at V and 3 bases at J, with 12 bases between the two ends. From germline, CDR1 is SNHLY and CDR2 FYNNEI. The CDR3 loop is CASSETGEVTDTQYF. In DNA form, the CDR3 reads TGTGCCAGCAGTGAAACAGGGGAGGTGACAGATACGCAGTATTTT.

The rearrangement links TRBV19 to TRBJ2-7; 7 positions match TRBD1. V shed 3 bases, J shed 2 bases, and the junction held 4 bases outside the gene matches. The CDR3 covers 14 residues. CDR1 and CDR2 from the germline V gene are LNHDA and SQIVND (reference sequence). CDR3 coding DNA: TGTGCCAGTAGTATTCAGGGGGTTCCCTACGAGCAGTACTTC. Its protein is CASSIQGVPYEQYF.

This chain connects TRBV2 to TRBJ2-1; D remains unclear. The CDR3 consists of 10 residues. The V end lost 4 bases, the J end lost 10 bases, and 5 bases lay between the germline ends. From germline, CDR1 is SNHLY and CDR2 FYNNEI. The CDR3 reads CASSVREQFF. The CDR3 bases are TGTGCCAGCAGTGTGCGGGAGCAGTTCTTC. The entire variable domain, with the rest obtained from reference TRBV2 and TRBJ2-1, is as follows: EPEVTQTPSHQVTQMGQEVILRCVPISNHLYFYWYRQILGQKVEFLVSFYNNEISEKSEIFDDQFSVERPDGSNFTLKIRSTKLEDSAMYFCASSVREQFFGPGTRLTVL.

The chain links TRBV10-3 to TRBJ2-5, with 10 bases that match TRBD1. Gene TRBJ2-7 matches the end of the DNA better, so the J call may be wrong. This CDR3 region has 14 residues. Germline V gene lookup returns CDR1 ENHRY and CDR2 SYGVKD. DNA for the CDR3: TGTGCCATCAGTGAAGGACAGGGGGCCTACGAGCAGTACTTC. Amino acids: CAISEGQGAYEQYF.

V is TRBV18 and J is TRBJ2-1; no clear D gene. Germline V gene data show CDR1 as KGHSH and CDR2 as LQKENI. Trimming pared 2 bases from V and 8 bases from J, leaving 10 bases between. The CDR3 totals 13 residues. DNA of the CDR3: TGTGCCAGCTCACCAGAAACGGGCCATGAGCAGTTCTTC. It is translated as CASSPETGHEQFF.

The chain joins TRBV19 to TRBJ1-2; D not resolved. Trimming pared 5 bases from V and 3 bases from J, leaving 10 bases between. The CDR3 loop spans 13 amino acids. Germline V gene data show CDR1 as LNHDA and CDR2 as SQIVND (reference sequence). This CDR3 is CASSSWIDYGYTF. CDR3 nucleotides: TGTGCCAGTAGTTCTTGGATAGACTATGGCTACACCTTC.

The chain carries TRBV5-1 and TRBJ2-3, with TRBD2 identical over 9 bases. V gave up 2 bases and J gave up 3 bases; unmatched junction bases: 7. The CDR3 extends over 16 amino acids. Germline V gene data show CDR1 as SGHRS and CDR2 as YFSETQ. In nucleotides, the CDR3 is TGCGCCAGCAGCTTAGATTGGGGACTAGCTACAGATACGCAGTATTTT. It translates to CASSLDWGLATDTQYF.

The V call is TRBV5-1, the J call TRBJ2-1; D is unclear. Trimming cost V 2 bases and J 6 bases, with 12 bases left between them. The CDR3 extends over 14 amino acids. The germline V gene has CDR1 SGHRS and CDR2 YFSETQ. This CDR3 reads CASSFVRVRNEQFF. The CDR3 DNA is TGCGCCAGCAGCTTTGTAAGGGTCCGCAATGAGCAGTTCTTC. Supplemented by reference TRBV5-1 and TRBJ2-1, the full variable domain reads KAGVTQTPRYLIKTRGQQVTLSCSPISGHRSVSWYQQTPGQGLQFLFEYFSETQRNKGNFPGRFSGRQFSNSRSEMNVSTLELGDSALYLCASSFVRVRNEQFFGPGTRLTVL.

The V gene is TRBV28, the J gene TRBJ1-1, with D tentatively TRBD1 (6 bases). Trimming removed 8 bases at V and 5 bases at J, with 21 bases between. Germline CDR1 reads MDHEN; CDR2 reads SYDVKM. This CDR3 comprises 15 residues. The CDR3, as DNA: TGTGCCAGCTCCCCCTTGGCAGGGGCGCGAACTGAAGCTTTCTTT. Protein product: CASSPLAGARTEAFF.

The chain links TRBV19 to TRBJ2-3; 7 nucleotides agree with TRBD1. J was trimmed by 2 bases and V by 5 bases; bases with no gene match: 4. The CDR3 has 14 amino acids. Germline V gene lookup returns CDR1 LNHDA and CDR2 SQIVND (reference sequence). The CDR3: CASSLGQPTDTQYF. The CDR3 DNA reads TGTGCCAGTAGTCTGGGACAGCCCACAGATACGCAGTATTTT.

The gene calls are TRBV28 and TRBJ1-2; D perhaps matches TRBD1 (5 bases). The ends were cut back, 5 bases at V and 8 bases at J, with 18 bases in the middle. Looked up from germline, CDR1 is MDHEN and CDR2 is SYDVKM. The CDR3 runs to 14 residues. DNA of the CDR3: TGTGCCAGCAGTGACCCGACAGCGCCGCTGGGCTACACCTTC. It specifies CASSDPTAPLGYTF.